This T cell receptor (beta chain) was identified during a study of regulatory T cells in long-lasting Graves disease. Researchers made TCR beta libraries by using iRepertoire HTBI primers and running Arm-PCR on CDR3 regions. TCRdb ran MiXCR on the multiplex PCR reads and lists one entry per CDR3 protein. The table lists approximately 350,000 distinct CDR3 sequences, approximately 12% of them singletons. Ten or more counts support this clonotype. The V end was cut by 5 bases, the J end by 5 bases, with 15 bases between. Germline CDR1 reads PRHDT; CDR2 reads FYEKMQ (reference sequence). The CDR3 is 14 amino acids. The sample's time point: newly diagnosed GD, antithyroid drugs for less than 3 months. There was RNA extracted from PBMCs, and the TCR library was made from it. The same specimen was also included in a second study, on T cells in Graves' hyperthyroidism and ophthalmopathy.

The specimen comprised peripheral blood mononuclear cells (PBMCs), sampled at new diagnosis, from a patient treated with antithyroid drugs. The rearrangement joins TRBV13 to TRBJ1-2; D is uncertain. The sequence was collected from a woman between 18 and 29 years old with Graves disease. CDR3 DNA: TGTGCCAGCAGCCCGGGGAAATCCCGGTATGGCTACACCTTC. Translated: CASSPGKSRYGYTF.